This T cell receptor (beta chain) derives from a study of cytomegalovirus exposure and HLA in healthy donors. Study-wide points: Later on, a genetic analysis was performed. It linked a missense variant in DCLRE1C with V- and J-gene trimming of TCR beta. A classifier reportedly called cytomegalovirus status with high sensitivity and specificity. Immune exposure information comprised only CMV serostatus.

V was trimmed by 0 bases and J by 6 bases, leaving 14 bases between them. The CDR3 has 15 residues. The germline V gene encodes CDR1 SGDLS and CDR2 YYNGEE. The PCR employed 60 Vbeta primers together with 13 Jbeta primers. The assay was immunoSEQ multiplex PCR, and TCRdb's table has in-frame clones only and misses some. The sample contains roughly 150,000 clones, 70% to 85% of which appear only once. Of note for this clone: Antigen unknown.

This chain connects TRBV9 to TRBJ2-3; no reliable D call. Sequencing used PBMCs. The source of this sequence is a man aged 45 to 65 in good health and CMV-seropositive. The CDR3 bases are TGTGCCAGCAGCGTAGTCCCTGAAGAGTCGGATACGCAGTATTTT. Encoded protein: CASSVVPEESDTQYF.